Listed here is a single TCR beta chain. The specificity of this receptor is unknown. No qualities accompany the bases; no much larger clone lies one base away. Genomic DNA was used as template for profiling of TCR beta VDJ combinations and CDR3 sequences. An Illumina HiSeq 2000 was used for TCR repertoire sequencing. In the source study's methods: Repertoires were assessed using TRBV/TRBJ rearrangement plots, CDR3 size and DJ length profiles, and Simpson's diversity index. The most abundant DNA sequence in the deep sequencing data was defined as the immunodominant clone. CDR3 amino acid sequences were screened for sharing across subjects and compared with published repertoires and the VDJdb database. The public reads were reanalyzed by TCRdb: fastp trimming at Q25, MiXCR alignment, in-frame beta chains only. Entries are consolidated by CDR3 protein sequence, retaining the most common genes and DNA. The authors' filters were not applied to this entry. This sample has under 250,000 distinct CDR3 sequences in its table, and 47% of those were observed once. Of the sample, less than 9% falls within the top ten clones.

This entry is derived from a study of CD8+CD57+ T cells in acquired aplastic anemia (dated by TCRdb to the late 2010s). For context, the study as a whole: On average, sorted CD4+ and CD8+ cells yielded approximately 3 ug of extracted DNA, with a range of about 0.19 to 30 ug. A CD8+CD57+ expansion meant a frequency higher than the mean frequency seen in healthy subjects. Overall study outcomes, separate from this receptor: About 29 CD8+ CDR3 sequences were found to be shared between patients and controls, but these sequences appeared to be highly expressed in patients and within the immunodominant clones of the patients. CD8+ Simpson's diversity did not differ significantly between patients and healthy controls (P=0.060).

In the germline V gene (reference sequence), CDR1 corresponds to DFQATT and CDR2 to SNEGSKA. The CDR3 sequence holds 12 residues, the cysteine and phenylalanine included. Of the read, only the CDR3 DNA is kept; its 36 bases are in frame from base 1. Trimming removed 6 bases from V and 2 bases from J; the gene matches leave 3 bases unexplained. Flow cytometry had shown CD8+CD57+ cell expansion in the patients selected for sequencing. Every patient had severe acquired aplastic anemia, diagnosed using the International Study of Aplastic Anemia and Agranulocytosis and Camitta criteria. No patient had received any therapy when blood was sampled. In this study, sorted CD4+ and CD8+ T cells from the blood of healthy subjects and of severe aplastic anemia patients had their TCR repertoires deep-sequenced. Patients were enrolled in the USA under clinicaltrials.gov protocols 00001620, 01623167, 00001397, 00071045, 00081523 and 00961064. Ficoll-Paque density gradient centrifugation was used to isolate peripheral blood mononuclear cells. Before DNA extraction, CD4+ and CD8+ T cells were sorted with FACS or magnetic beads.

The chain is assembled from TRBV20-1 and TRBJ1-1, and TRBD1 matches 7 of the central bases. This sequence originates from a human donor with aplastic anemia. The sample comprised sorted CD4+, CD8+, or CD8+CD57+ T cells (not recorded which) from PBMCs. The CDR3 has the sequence CSARTGNTEAFF. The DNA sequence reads TGCAGTGCGCGGACAGGTAACACTGAAGCTTTCTTT.